This TCR beta chain is from a study of blood T cell repertoires in COVID-19. About the study: Sites in the United States, Italy and Spain provided acute and convalescent COVID-19 samples. PBMCs, B-cell-depleted T cells, or T cells provided the cDNA or gDNA that made up the material.

The germline gives CDR1 ENHRY, CDR2 SYGVKD. The trim removed 4 bases at V and 8 bases at J, leaving 6 bases unmatched. CDR3 length equals 13 residues. In the study's own analysis: By means of reference gene primer amplification, nucleated cell counts were estimated. Produced via immunoSEQ multiplex PCR; TCRdb's table is partial and in-frame only. The V and J calls and clone size were taken over from that table, and D and trimming were inferred from the DNA. This sample has roughly 15,000 clones, with roughly 70% found just once. The rearrangement uses TRBV10-3 and TRBJ1-1; the match to TRBD1 covers 8 bases. This TCR came from a man between 60 and 75 years old with acute or convalescent COVID-19. The source material was peripheral blood. CDR3 sequence (DNA): TGTGCCATCAGTGGCAGGGGACAGGACGAAGCTTTCTTT. Its translation: CAISGRGQDEAFF.